The sequence of this T cell receptor (beta chain) was determined in a study of beta chain features in type 1 diabetes. CDR1 SQVTM and CDR2 ANQGSEA come from the germline V gene. There are 15 residues in the CDR3. V was clipped by 8 bases and J by 7 bases; unmatched bases: 10. This clone was found a few times. Its antigen is still unknown. One heparinised blood draw averaging roughly 120 mL was given by each donor. Study-wide findings and caveats: In all four CD4+ subsets, TCRB CDR3 length was significantly, moderately reduced in type 1 diabetes.

The authors reverse transcribed all of the isolated RNA, so sequencing captured expressed TCRB transcripts. Sequenced by immunoSEQ multiplex PCR; TCRdb stores in-frame clones only, minus some. The sample consists of approximately 130,000 clones, 15% to 20% of them appearing once. The chain combines TRBV29-1 with TRBJ2-1; 14 nucleotides align to TRBD2. Specimen: central memory CD4+ T cells from blood. This sequence originates from a man younger than 35 with type 1 diabetes. DNA for the CDR3: TGCAGCCTCATTACCGGGACTAGCGGGGGTAATGAGCAGTTCTTC. Protein: CSLITGTSGGNEQFF.